Included here is one T cell receptor (beta chain) sequence, with context. Its antigen remains unknown. Finnish infants who were healthy and having corrective surgery for congenital heart defects made up the donors. Genomic DNA was extracted from every available blood leukocyte. The ends were cut back, 1 base at V and 2 bases at J, with 5 bases in the middle. The CDR3 covers 13 residues. Germline V lookup: CDR1 MNHEY, CDR2 SVGAGI. This sample is part of a study of human thymus T cells. Study-level findings and limits: Thymic and blood repertoires showed apparently biased V and J gene usage.

Sequenced by immunoSEQ multiplex PCR; TCRdb stores in-frame clones only, minus some. The sample lists approximately 40,000 clones, 94% seen once, with 0.095% to 0.15% in the top ten. This TCR was sampled from a boy under two years old with a congenital heart defect but otherwise immunologically healthy. Sequencing was performed on blood. The chain is built from TRBV6-5 and TRBJ1-1, with TRBD1 as a possible D gene (5 bases). The CDR3 sequence is CASSYWTNTEAFF. Here the CDR3 DNA reads TGTGCCAGCAGTTACTGGACAAACACTGAAGCTTTCTTT.